Sequencing of this TCR beta chain was carried out in a study of OX40 agonist ivuxolimab in advanced cancers. The CDR3 extends over 14 amino acids. The ends were cut back, 0 bases at V and 2 bases at J, with 7 bases in the middle. Germline CDR1 reads MNHEY; CDR2 reads SVGAGI. Clones were read by immunoSEQ multiplex PCR, and TCRdb kept only the in-frame ones, dropping some. The sample holds around 76,000 clones, about 88% seen once. The J gene is TRBJ1-1, the V gene TRBV6-5; D ambiguous. This TCR was sampled from an adult with an advanced solid tumor such as melanoma, head and neck, liver or kidney cancer. This specimen was CD4+ or CD8+ T cells sorted from blood, taken in a trial of the OX40 agonist ivuxolimab. The CDR3: CASSYSQINTEAFF. The CDR3 DNA reads TGTGCCAGCAGTTACTCTCAGATTAACACTGAAGCTTTCTTT.